The 19 T cell receptor beta chains listed next were all sequenced from one sample in a study of monozygotic twins with inflammatory bowel disease. With the 5' RACE reads reprocessed, TCRdb shows one record per CDR3 protein and no DNA. This table holds under 150,000 distinct CDR3 sequences. The sequenced sample consisted of blood. The receptor set was obtained from a human donor with ulcerative colitis or Crohn's disease, or a healthy co-twin of an affected twin (not recorded which).

This chain connects TRBV29-1 to TRBJ1-1. The CDR3 runs 13 residues. Germline V CDR1 and CDR2: SQVTM, ANQGSEA. CDR3 protein: CSVLWDINTEAFF. The full variable domain, in which reference TRBV29-1 and TRBJ1-1 provide the parts outside the CDR3, is SAVISQKPSRDICQRGTSLTIQCQVDSQVTMMFWYRQQPGQSLTLIATANQGSEATYESGFVIDKFPISRPNLTFSTLTVSNMSPEDSSIYLCSVLWDINTEAFFGQGTRLTVV.

The chain carries TRBV7-2 and TRBJ1-2. The CDR3 runs to 13 residues. The germline V gene has CDR1 SGHTA and CDR2 FQGNSA. This chain's CDR3 is CASSLAQALGLTF.

The V call is TRBV6-5, the J call TRBJ2-7; there is no DNA to check the TCRdb D call of TRBD1. CDR3 length equals 13 residues. Germline CDR1 and CDR2: MNHEY and SVGAGI. The CDR3 sequence is CASSYDPMGEKDF.

V and J are TRBV5-1 and TRBJ2-3; TCRdb's D call, TRBD1, is unchecked because there is no DNA. CDR3 size: 16 residues. The germline V gene has CDR1 SGHRS and CDR2 YFSETQ. Here the CDR3 reads CASSPGPGQGVDTQYF.

The chain recombines TRBV11-3 with TRBJ2-1; the TCRdb D gene call, TRBD1, has no DNA to confirm it. The germline V gene has CDR1 SGHNT and CDR2 YENEEA. The CDR3 is made up of 15 amino acids. The CDR3: CASSTRTGGYNEQFF.

The V call is TRBV5-1, the J call TRBJ2-7; lacking DNA, the TRBD2 call made by TCRdb goes unchecked. This CDR3 is 15 amino acids long. Germline V gene lookup returns CDR1 SGHRS and CDR2 YFSETQ. Here the CDR3 reads CASSSRERGVYEQYF.

The rearrangement links TRBV5-1 to TRBJ2-2; TCRdb outputs TRBD1, but without DNA this stays unchecked. The CDR3 runs 16 residues. CDR1 and CDR2 (germline): SGHRS, YFSETQ. CDR3 loop: CASSSRQGSDTGELFF.

The CDR3 loop is CSASVLDRNQPQHF. The chain carries TRBV20-1 and TRBJ1-5. Per germline, CDR1 DFQATT and CDR2 SNEGSKA (reference sequence). The CDR3 totals 14 residues.

The chain couples TRBV9 to TRBJ2-2; the TRBD1 assignment by TCRdb is unverifiable without DNA. The CDR3 extends over 16 amino acids. Germline CDR1 is SGDLS and CDR2 is YYNGEE. The CDR3 loop is CASTRSGGAVTGELFF.

The CDR3 sequence is CSALQPTASTDTQYF. V is TRBV20-1 and J is TRBJ2-3. CDR1 is DFQATT and CDR2 is SNEGSKA in the germline V gene (reference sequence). The CDR3 length is 15 residues.

This rearrangement joins TRBV20-1 to TRBJ1-6. Germline V gives CDR1 DFQATT, CDR2 SNEGSKA (reference sequence). CDR3 length: 12 residues. Here the CDR3 reads CSATGPNSPLHF.

The chain links TRBV7-9 to TRBJ2-1; TCRdb names TRBD1, which stays unverified in the absence of DNA. CDR3 length: 16 amino acids. Germline loops: CDR1 SEHNR, CDR2 FQNEAQ (reference sequence). The CDR3 region is CASSPTGGTSVYEQFF. Together with reference TRBV7-9 and TRBJ2-1, the CDR3 gives the full variable domain: DTGVSQNPRHKITKRGQNVTFRCDPISEHNRLYWYRQTLGQGPEFLTYFQNEAQLEKSRLLSDRFSAERPKGSFSTLEIQRTEQGDSAMYLCASSPTGGTSVYEQFFGPGTRLTVL.

This chain joins TRBV7-3 and TRBJ2-1. Germline V CDR1 and CDR2: SGHTA, FQGTGA. The CDR3 is 13 residues long. The CDR3 spells CASSLGTYNEQFF.

The chain combines TRBV27 with TRBJ2-1; as DNA is missing, the TRBD2 call by TCRdb cannot be tested. The length of the CDR3 is 14 residues. Germline V CDR1 and CDR2: MNHEY, SMNVEV (reference sequence). The CDR3 is CASSFGGSDNEQFF.

The chain uses TRBV7-9 and TRBJ1-1. The CDR3 runs 14 residues. Germline CDR1 reads SEHNR; CDR2 reads FQNEAQ (reference sequence). CDR3 loop: CASSLESVNTEAFF.

This rearrangement joins TRBV5-4 to TRBJ1-2; TCRdb returns TRBD1, unconfirmable since there is no DNA. Germline CDR1 is SGHNT and CDR2 is YYREEE (reference sequence). This CDR3 has 14 residues. This CDR3 is CASSAGGANYGYTF.

This chain uses TRBV12-3 or TRBV12-4 with TRBJ2-7; TCRdb indicates TRBD1, and absent DNA this call remains unverified. This CDR3 spans 13 amino acids. The chain's CDR3 is CASTGQVGYEQYF.

The J gene is TRBJ1-3, the V gene TRBV7-6. The CDR3 length is 15 residues. Germline-derived CDR1 and CDR2 are SGHVS and FNYEAQ. The CDR3 region is CASSSRQNTGNTIYF.

V usage is TRBV12-3 or TRBV12-4 and J usage is TRBJ2-3; TCRdb proposes TRBD2, but this gene call is untestable without DNA. CDR3 length equals 18 residues. This CDR3 is CASGTSGGPLPFTDTQYF.